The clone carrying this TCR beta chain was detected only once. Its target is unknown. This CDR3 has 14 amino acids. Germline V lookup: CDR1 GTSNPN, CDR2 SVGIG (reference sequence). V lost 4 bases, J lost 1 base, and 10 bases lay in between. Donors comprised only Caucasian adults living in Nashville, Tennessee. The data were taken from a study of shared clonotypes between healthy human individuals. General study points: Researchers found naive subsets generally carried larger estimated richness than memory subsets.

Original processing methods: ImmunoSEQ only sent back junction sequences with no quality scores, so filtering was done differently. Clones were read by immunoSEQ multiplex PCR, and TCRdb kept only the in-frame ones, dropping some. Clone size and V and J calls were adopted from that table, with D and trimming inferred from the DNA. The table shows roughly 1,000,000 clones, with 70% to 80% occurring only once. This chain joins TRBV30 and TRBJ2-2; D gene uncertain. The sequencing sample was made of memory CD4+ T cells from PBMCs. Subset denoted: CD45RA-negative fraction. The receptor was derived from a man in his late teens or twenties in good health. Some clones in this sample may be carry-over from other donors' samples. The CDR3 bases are TGTGCCTGGATCCCAATGGGGAACACCGGGGAGCTGTTTTTT. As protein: CAWIPMGNTGELFF. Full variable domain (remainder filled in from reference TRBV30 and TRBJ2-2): SQTIHQWPATLVQPVGSPLSLECTVEGTSNPNLYWYRQAAGRGLQLLFYSVGIGQISSEVPQNLSASRPQDRQFILSSKKLLLSDSGFYLCAWIPMGNTGELFFGEGSRLTVL.